This T cell receptor (beta chain) was sequenced in a study of blood T cells in healthy people across ages. The V gene's germline CDR1 is DFQATT and CDR2 SNEGSKA (reference sequence). Between the trimmed V and J ends, which lost 0 bases and 0 bases, there was a span of 9 bases. This CDR3 spans 14 amino acids. Using a J-beta primer mix together with a sample-barcoded 5' primer, a second PCR was run for roughly 7 to 11 cycles. TCRdb independently ran MiXCR on the 5' RACE reads; one entry per CDR3 protein. The sample holds 800,000 to 950,000 distinct CDR3 sequences, about 48% seen once. Material for sequencing was blood. The receptor comes from a man aged 25 to 40 in good health. J is TRBJ2-7 and V is TRBV20-1; D is undetermined. CDR3 sequence: CSARDLSSSYEQYF. In DNA form, the CDR3 reads TGCAGTGCTAGAGATCTGTCTAGCTCCTACGAGCAGTACTTC.